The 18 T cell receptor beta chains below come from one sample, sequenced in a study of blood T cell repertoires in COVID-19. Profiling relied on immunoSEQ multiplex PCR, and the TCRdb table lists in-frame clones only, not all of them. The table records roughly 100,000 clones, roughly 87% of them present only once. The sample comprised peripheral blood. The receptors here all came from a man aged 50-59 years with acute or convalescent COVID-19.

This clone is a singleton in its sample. In DNA, the CDR3 is TGTGCTAGTGGTTTGGGACTAGCGGGGGGCCAACGCCGTTCAAAGTACTTC. Translation gives CASGLGLAGGQRRSKYF. V usage is TRBV12-5 and J usage is TRBJ2-7; TRBD2 agrees at 13 bases. V gave up 1 base and J gave up 11 bases; unmatched junction bases: 14. This CDR3 is 17 amino acids long. The germline gives CDR1 LGHNT, CDR2 FRNRAP.

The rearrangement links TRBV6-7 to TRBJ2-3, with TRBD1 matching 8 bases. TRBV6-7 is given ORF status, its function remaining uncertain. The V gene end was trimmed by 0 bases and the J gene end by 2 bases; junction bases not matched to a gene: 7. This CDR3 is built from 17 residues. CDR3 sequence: CASSYSQDRGHTDTQYF. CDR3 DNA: TGTGCCAGCAGTTACTCACAAGACAGGGGTCACACAGATACGCAGTATTTT.

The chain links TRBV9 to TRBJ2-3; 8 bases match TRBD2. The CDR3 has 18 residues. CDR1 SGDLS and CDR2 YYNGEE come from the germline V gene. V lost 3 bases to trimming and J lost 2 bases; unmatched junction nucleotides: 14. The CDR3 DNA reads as TGTGCCAGCAGCGCGACCATATTACTAGCGGAAGACACAGATACGCAGTATTTT. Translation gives CASSATILLAEDTDTQYF.

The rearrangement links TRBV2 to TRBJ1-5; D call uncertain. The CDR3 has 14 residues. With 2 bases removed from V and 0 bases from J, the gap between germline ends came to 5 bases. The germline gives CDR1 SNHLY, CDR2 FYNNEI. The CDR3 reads CASSELYSNQPQHF. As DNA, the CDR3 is TGTGCCAGCAGTGAACTATATAGCAATCAGCCCCAGCATTTT.

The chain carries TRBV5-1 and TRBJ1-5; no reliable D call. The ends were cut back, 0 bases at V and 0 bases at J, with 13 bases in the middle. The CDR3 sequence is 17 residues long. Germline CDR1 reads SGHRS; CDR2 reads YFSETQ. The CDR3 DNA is TGCGCCAGCAGCTTGGGGTATCCGGGGAGTAGCAATCAGCCCCAGCATTTT. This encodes CASSLGYPGSSNQPQHF.

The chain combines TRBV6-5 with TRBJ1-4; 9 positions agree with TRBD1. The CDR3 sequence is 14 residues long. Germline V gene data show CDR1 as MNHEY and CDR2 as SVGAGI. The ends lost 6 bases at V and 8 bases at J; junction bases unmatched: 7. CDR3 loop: CASRRQGEEEKLFF. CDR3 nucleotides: TGTGCCAGCAGAAGACAGGGGGAGGAAGAAAAACTGTTTTTT.

Here the CDR3 reads CASSHGSRGGTDTQYF. The DNA of the CDR3 is TGTGCCAGCAGCCATGGGTCCCGGGGGGGCACAGATACGCAGTATTTT. This chain connects TRBV4-2 to TRBJ2-3, with 7 nucleotides matching TRBD2. With 3 bases clipped from V and 1 base from J, the junction kept 7 bases outside the gene matches. The CDR3 is 16 amino acids. The germline V gene encodes CDR1 LGHNA and CDR2 YNFKEQ.

The CDR3 here is CASSPGRNYGYTF. The CDR3 DNA reads TGTGCCAGCAGCCCCGGGAGGAACTATGGCTACACCTTC. The genes are TRBV11-3 and TRBJ1-2; no firm D call. The V end was cut by 5 bases, the J end by 2 bases, with 9 bases between. There are 13 residues in the CDR3. Germline CDR1 is SGHNT and CDR2 is YENEEA. Together with reference TRBV11-3 and TRBJ1-2, the CDR3 gives the full variable domain: EAGVVQSPRYKIIEKKQPVAFWCNPISGHNTLYWYLQNLGQGPELLIRYENEEAVDDSQLPKDRFSAERLKGVDSTLKIQPAELGDSAVYLCASSPGRNYGYTFGSGTRLTVV.

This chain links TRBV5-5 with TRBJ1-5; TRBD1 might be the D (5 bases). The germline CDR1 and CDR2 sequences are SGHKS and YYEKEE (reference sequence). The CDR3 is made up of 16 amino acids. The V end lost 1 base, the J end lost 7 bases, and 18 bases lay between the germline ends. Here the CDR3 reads CASSLNFLGGTQPQHF. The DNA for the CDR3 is TGTGCCAGCAGCTTGAATTTCTTGGGGGGGACCCAGCCCCAGCATTTT.

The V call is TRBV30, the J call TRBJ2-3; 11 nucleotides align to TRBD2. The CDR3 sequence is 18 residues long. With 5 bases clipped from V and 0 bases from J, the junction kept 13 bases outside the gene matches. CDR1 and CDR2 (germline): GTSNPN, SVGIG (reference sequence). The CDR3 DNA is TGTGCCTGGGGGGGACTAGCGGCGAGCCGGGTCAGCACAGATACGCAGTATTTT. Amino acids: CAWGGLAASRVSTDTQYF. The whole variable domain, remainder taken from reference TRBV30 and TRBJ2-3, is SQTIHQWPATLVQPVGSPLSLECTVEGTSNPNLYWYRQAAGRGLQLLFYSVGIGQISSEVPQNLSASRPQDRQFILSSKKLLLSDSGFYLCAWGGLAASRVSTDTQYFGPGTRLTVL.

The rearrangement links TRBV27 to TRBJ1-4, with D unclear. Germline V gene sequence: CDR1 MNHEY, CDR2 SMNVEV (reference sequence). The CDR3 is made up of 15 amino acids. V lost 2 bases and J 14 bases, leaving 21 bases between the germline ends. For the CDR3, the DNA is TGTGCCAGCAGTTTAAGGGCGGGAAACGGCCTTGGTCTGTTTTTT. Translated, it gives CASSLRAGNGLGLFF.

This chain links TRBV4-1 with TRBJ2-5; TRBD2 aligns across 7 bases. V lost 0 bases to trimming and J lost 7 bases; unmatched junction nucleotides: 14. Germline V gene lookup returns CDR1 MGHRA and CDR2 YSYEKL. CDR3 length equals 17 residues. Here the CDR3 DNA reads TGCGCCAGCAGCCAAGATCAAGGGAGGGCGGGGAGAGGGACCCAGTACTTC. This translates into CASSQDQGRAGRGTQYF.

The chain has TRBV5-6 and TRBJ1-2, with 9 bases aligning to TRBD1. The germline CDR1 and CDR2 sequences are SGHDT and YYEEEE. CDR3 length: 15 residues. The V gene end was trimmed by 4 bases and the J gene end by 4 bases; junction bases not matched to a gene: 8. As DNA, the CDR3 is TGTGCCAGCAGCGGGACAGGGAAGGAGCTCTATGGCTACACCTTC. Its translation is CASSGTGKELYGYTF.

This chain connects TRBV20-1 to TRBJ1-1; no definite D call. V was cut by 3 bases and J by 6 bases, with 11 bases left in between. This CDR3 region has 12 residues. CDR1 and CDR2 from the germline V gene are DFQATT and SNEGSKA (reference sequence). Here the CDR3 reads CSASRVRSEAFF. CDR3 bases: TGCAGTGCTAGTCGGGTAAGGTCTGAAGCTTTCTTT.

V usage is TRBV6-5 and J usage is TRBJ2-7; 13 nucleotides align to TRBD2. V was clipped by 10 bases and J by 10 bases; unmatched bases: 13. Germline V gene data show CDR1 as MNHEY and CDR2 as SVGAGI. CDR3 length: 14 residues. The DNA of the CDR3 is TGTGCCACCCACCCCCCAGGACTAGCGGGAGAACAGTACTTC. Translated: CATHPPGLAGEQYF.

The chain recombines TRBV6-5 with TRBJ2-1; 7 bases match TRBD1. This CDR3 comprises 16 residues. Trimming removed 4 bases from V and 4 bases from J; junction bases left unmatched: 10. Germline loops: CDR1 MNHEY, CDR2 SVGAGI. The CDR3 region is CASSSKGASIYNEQFF. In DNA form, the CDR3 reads TGTGCCAGCAGTTCCAAGGGGGCTTCTATATACAATGAGCAGTTCTTC.

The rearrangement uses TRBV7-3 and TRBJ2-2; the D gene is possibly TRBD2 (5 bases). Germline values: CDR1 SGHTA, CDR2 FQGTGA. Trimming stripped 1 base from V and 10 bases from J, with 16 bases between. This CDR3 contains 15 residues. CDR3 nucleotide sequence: TGTGCCAGCAGCTTAATGGCGGGCGGACGCCTGGAGCTGTTTTTT. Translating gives CASSLMAGGRLELFF.

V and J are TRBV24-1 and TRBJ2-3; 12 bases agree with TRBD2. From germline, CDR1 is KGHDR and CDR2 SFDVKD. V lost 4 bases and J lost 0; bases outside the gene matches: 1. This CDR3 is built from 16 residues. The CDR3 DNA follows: TGTGCCACCAGTGACGGGACTAGCGGGAGCACAGATACGCAGTATTTT. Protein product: CATSDGTSGSTDTQYF.